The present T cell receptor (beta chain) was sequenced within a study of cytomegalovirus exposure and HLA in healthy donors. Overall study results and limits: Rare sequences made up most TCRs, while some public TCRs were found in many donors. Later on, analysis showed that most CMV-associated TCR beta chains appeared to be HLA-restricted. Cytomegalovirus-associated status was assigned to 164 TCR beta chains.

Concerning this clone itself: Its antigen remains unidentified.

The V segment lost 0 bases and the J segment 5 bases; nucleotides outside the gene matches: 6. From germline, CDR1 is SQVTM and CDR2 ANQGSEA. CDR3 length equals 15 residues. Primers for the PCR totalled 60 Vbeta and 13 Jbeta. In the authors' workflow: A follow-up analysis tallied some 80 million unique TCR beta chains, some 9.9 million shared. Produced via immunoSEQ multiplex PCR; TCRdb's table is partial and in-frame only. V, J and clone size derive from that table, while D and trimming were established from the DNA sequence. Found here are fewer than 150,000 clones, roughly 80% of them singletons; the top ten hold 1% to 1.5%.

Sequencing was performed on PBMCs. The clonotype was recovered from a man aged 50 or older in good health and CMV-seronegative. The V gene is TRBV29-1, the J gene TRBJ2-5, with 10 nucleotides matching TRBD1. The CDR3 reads CSVEDTGTGDETQYF. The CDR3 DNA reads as TGCAGCGTTGAAGACACCGGGACAGGGGACGAGACCCAGTACTTC. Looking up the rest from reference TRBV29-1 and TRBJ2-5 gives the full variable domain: SAVISQKPSRDICQRGTSLTIQCQVDSQVTMMFWYRQQPGQSLTLIATANQGSEATYESGFVIDKFPISRPNLTFSTLTVSNMSPEDSSIYLCSVEDTGTGDETQYFGPGTRLLVL.